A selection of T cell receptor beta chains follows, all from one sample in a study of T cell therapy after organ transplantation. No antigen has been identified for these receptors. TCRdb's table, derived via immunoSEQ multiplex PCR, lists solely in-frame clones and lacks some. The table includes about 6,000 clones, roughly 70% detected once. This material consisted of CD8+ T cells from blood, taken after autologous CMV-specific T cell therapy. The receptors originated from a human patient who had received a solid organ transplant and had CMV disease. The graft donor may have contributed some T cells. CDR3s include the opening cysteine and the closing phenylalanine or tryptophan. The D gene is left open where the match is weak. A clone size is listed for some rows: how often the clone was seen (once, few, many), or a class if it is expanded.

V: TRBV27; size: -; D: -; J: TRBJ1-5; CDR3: CASRDELSNQPQHF; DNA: TGTGCCAGCAGGGACGAGCTAAGCAATCAGCCCCAGCATTTT
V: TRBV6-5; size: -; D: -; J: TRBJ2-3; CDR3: CASSYGSEADTQYF; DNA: TGTGCCAGCAGTTACGGGTCAGAGGCAGATACGCAGTATTTT
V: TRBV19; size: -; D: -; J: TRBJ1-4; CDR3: CASSMVGTWGRATNEKLFF; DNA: TGTGCCAGTAGTATGGTCGGGACCTGGGGTCGGGCAACTAATGAAAAACTGTTTTTT
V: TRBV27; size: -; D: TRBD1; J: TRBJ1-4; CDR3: CASSPQPRTGARREKLFF; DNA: TGTGCCAGCAGTCCACAGCCCCGGACAGGCGCCAGGAGGGAAAAACTGTTTTTT
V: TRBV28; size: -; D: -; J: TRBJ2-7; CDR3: CASSFSRDSSFEQYF; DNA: TGTGCCAGCAGTTTTTCCCGGGACTCCTCCTTCGAGCAGTACTTC
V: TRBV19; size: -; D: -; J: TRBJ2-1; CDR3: CASSPSAASYNEQFF; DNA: TGTGCCAGTAGTCCTAGCGCGGCCTCCTACAATGAGCAGTTCTTC
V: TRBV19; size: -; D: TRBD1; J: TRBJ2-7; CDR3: CASSPAGGSREQYF; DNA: TGTGCCAGTAGTCCGGCAGGGGGTAGTCGCGAGCAGTACTTC
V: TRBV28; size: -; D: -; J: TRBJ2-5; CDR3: CASTGGYTQYF; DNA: TGTGCCAGCACCGGGGGCTACACCCAGTACTTC
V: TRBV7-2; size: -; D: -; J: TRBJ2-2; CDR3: CASSSVWAPEGDNTGELFF; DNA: TGTGCCAGCAGCTCGGTCTGGGCACCCGAGGGGGACAACACCGGGGAGCTGTTTTTT
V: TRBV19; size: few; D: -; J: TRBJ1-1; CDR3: CASTPSSNMNTEAFF; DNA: TGTGCCAGTACCCCGAGTTCGAACATGAACACTGAAGCTTTCTTT
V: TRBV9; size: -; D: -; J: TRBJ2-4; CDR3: CASSVGGSSYIQYF; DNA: TGTGCCAGCAGCGTAGGGGGATCCTCGTACATTCAGTACTTC
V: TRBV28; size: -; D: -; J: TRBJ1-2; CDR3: CASSPPRLGYYGYTF; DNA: TGTGCCAGCAGTCCCCCTCGATTGGGGTACTATGGCTACACCTTC
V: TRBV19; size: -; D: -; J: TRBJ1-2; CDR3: CASSIDRERGTYGYTF; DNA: TGTGCCAGTAGTATAGATCGAGAAAGGGGGACCTATGGCTACACCTTC
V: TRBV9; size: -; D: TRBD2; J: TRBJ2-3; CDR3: CASSVATSGRSDTQYF; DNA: TGTGCCAGCAGCGTAGCGACTAGCGGGAGGTCCGATACGCAGTATTTT
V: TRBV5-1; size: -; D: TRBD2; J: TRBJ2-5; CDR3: CASSLGALTSGRPETQYF; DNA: TGCGCCAGCAGCTTGGGGGCCCTGACTAGCGGGAGACCAGAGACCCAGTACTTC
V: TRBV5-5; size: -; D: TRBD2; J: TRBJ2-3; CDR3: CASSLVGLAGPDTQYF; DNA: TGTGCCAGCAGCTTGGTGGGACTAGCGGGACCAGATACGCAGTATTTT
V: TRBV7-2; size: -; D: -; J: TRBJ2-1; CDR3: CASSLTPGEQFF; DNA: TGTGCCAGCAGCTTAACACCGGGGGAGCAGTTCTTC
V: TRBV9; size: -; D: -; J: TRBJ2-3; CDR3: CASSSSTTLGTDTQYF; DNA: TGTGCCAGCAGCTCGTCGACTACCCTAGGGACAGATACGCAGTATTTT
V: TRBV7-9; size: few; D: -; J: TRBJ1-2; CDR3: CASSLAELRGAGYTF; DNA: TGTGCCAGCAGCTTAGCCGAACTACGGGGGGCTGGCTACACCTTC
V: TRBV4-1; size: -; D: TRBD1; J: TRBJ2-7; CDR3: CASSQQHGQGLSYEQYF; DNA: TGCGCCAGCAGCCAACAACATGGACAGGGACTTTCCTACGAGCAGTACTTC
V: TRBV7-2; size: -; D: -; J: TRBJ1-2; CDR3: CASSSGGGHNYGYTF; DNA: TGTGCCAGCAGCTCAGGCGGAGGGCACAACTATGGCTACACCTTC
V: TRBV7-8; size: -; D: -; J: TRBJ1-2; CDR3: CASSFGTDRYGYTF; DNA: TGTGCCAGCAGCTTCGGGACCGATCGCTATGGCTACACCTTC
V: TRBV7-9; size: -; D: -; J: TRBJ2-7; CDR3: CASSQVLAEENEQYF; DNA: TGTGCCAGCAGCCAAGTGCTAGCCGAAGAAAACGAGCAGTACTTC
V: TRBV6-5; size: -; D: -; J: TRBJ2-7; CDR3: CASSYYRTSYEQYF; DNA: TGTGCCAGCAGTTACTACAGAACTTCCTACGAGCAGTACTTC
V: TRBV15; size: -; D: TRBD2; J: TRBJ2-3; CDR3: CATSREALAGGADTQYF; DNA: TGTGCCACCAGCAGAGAGGCACTAGCGGGGGGGGCAGATACGCAGTATTTT
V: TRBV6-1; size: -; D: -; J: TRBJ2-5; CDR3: CASSEGIGREETQYF; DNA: TGTGCCAGCAGTGAAGGTATTGGCAGGGAGGAGACCCAGTACTTC
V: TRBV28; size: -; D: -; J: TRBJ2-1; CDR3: CASSFAGPGYNEQFF; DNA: TGTGCCAGCAGTTTCGCAGGGCCCGGCTACAATGAGCAGTTCTTC
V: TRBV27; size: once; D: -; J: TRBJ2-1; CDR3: CASTQRSSYNEQFF; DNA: TGTGCCAGCACCCAGCGGAGCTCCTACAATGAGCAGTTCTTC
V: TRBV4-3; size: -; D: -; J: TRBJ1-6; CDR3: CASSQDRQSYNSPLHF; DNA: TGCGCCAGCAGCCAAGACAGACAGAGCTATAATTCACCCCTCCACTTT
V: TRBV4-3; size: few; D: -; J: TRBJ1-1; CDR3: CASSPERTRATEAFF; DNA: TGCGCCAGCAGCCCCGAAAGGACACGGGCCACTGAAGCTTTCTTT
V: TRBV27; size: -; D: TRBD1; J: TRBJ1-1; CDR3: CASSPGTANTEAFF; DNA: TGTGCCAGCAGTCCGGGGACAGCGAACACTGAAGCTTTCTTT
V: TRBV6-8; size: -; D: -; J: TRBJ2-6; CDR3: CASSPDEQSRANVLTF; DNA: TGTGCCAGCAGTCCTGATGAACAAAGTCGGGCCAACGTCCTGACTTTC
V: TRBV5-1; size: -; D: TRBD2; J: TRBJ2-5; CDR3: CASSFGSPTSGRPETQYF; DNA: TGCGCCAGCAGCTTTGGGTCCCCGACTAGCGGGAGACCTGAGACCCAGTACTTC
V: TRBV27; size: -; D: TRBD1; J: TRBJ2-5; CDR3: CASSPWTGGIETQYF; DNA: TGTGCCAGCAGTCCGTGGACAGGGGGGATCGAGACCCAGTACTTC
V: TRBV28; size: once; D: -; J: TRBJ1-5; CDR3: CASTSDWEPRNQPQHF; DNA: TGTGCCAGCACATCCGATTGGGAACCAAGAAATCAGCCCCAGCATTTT
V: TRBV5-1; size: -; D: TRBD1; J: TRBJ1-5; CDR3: CASSLAGGPQHF; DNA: TGCGCCAGCAGCTTGGCAGGGGGCCCCCAGCATTTT
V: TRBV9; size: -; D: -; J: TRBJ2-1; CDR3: CASSVGIKNNEQFF; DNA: TGTGCCAGCAGCGTAGGTATTAAGAACAATGAGCAGTTCTTC
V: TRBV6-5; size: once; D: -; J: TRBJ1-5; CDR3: CASRDLRNNQPQHF; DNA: TGTGCCAGCAGGGATCTCAGGAACAATCAGCCCCAGCATTTT
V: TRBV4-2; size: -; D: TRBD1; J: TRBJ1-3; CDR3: CASSREQGAVGNTIYF; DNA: TGTGCCAGCAGCCGTGAACAGGGGGCGGTTGGAAACACCATATATTTT
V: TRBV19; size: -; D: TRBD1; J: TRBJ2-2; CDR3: CARPDRERDTGELFF; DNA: TGTGCCAGACCGGACAGGGAAAGAGACACCGGGGAGCTGTTTTTT
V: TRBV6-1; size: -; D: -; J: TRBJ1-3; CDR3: CASSEAGTGLSLFYSGNTIYF; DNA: TGTGCCAGCAGTGAAGCGGGAACAGGCCTTTCCCTTTTTTACTCTGGAAACACCATATATTTT